These 14 T cell receptor beta chains were all obtained from the same sample, sequenced in a study of T cells in Graves' hyperthyroidism and ophthalmopathy. Researchers took RNA transcripts and amplified the TCR beta CDR3 regions from them. RT-PCR in the first round (using the HTBI primer set) targeted the TCR CDR3. Each CDR3 protein gets one entry after TCRdb re-called the multiplex PCR reads with MiXCR. The data show approximately 570,000 distinct CDR3 sequences, with roughly 21% seen just once and 47% held by the top ten. Material for sequencing was blood. All receptors come from a man in his forties or fifties with Graves' ophthalmopathy.

Regarding this clonotype: A read error is likely, as this CDR3 ends without the conserved phenylalanine or tryptophan. The chain joins TRBV12-3 or TRBV12-4 to TRBJ1-1; TRBD1 might be the D (6 bases). The CDR3 consists of 14 residues. V was clipped by 8 bases and J by 1 base, with 14 bases between them. The CDR3 loop is CASRQTGANTEAFL. CDR3 nucleotide sequence: TGTGCCAGCCGACAGACAGGAGCGAACACTGAAGCTTTCCTT.

This chain connects TRBV30 to TRBJ2-1; a weak D match, TRBD2 (6 bases). V was trimmed by 6 bases and J by 2 bases, leaving 11 bases between them. Germline loops: CDR1 GTSNPN, CDR2 SVGIG (reference sequence). The CDR3 extends over 13 amino acids. Written as DNA, the CDR3 is TGTGCCTGCGCAGGAGGGCCCTACAATGAGCAGTTCTTC. Translating gives CACAGGPYNEQFF.

This clonotype was seen a few times. The V and J genes are TRBV6-1 and TRBJ1-2, with D possibly matching TRBD1 (5 bases). The CDR3 contains 13 residues. Trimming removed 7 bases at V and 6 bases at J, with 15 bases between. CDR1 MNHNS and CDR2 SASEGT come from the germline V gene. Here the CDR3 reads CASTQGGANGYTF. In nucleotides, the CDR3 is TGTGCCAGCACCCAGGGAGGGGCGAATGGCTACACCTTC.

This clonotype was seen a handful of times. The V and J genes are TRBV18 and TRBJ2-7; 7 bases are a match to TRBD1. CDR3 length: 14 amino acids. From germline, CDR1 is KGHSH and CDR2 LQKENI. The J segment lost 7 bases and the V segment lost 1 base, leaving 7 bases of the junction unmatched. The chain's CDR3 is CASSPLDRSREQYF. For the CDR3, the DNA is TGTGCCAGCTCACCACTGGACAGGTCTCGAGAGCAGTACTTC.

This clonotype showed up many times. The J gene is TRBJ2-7, the V gene TRBV5-6; the D gene is possibly TRBD2 (6 bases). Germline V gene data show CDR1 as SGHDT and CDR2 as YYEEEE. This CDR3 comprises 15 residues. V was shortened by 0 bases and J by 7 bases, with 17 bases between the two germline ends. CDR3 bases: TGTGCCAGCAGCTTGGGACTAGGGATCTCGGGAGAGCAGTACTTC. Translating it yields CASSLGLGISGEQYF.

This clonotype was observed a few times. The gene calls are TRBV5-1 and TRBJ2-5; 12 positions match TRBD2. V gave up 0 bases and J gave up 4 bases; unmatched junction bases: 7. Germline values: CDR1 SGHRS, CDR2 YFSETQ. This CDR3 has 17 residues. The CDR3 DNA sequence: TGCGCCAGCAGCTTGGGGCCCACTAGCGGGGGGAGAGAGACCCAGTACTTC. This gives the protein CASSLGPTSGGRETQYF.

The chain combines TRBV19 with TRBJ2-5; 9 nucleotides match TRBD1. The CDR3 is 13 residues long. With V trimmed by 8 bases and J by 11 bases, 12 bases remained unmatched. The germline V gene encodes CDR1 LNHDA and CDR2 SQIVND (reference sequence). The CDR3 nucleotides are TGTGCCAGTTCCCCCGGGACAGGGATAGTACAGTACTTC. Its translation: CASSPGTGIVQYF.

The chain couples TRBV19 to TRBJ2-3; D is possibly TRBD2 (5 bases). CDR1 LNHDA and CDR2 SQIVND come from the germline V gene (reference sequence). V was cut by 5 bases and J by 6 bases, with 15 bases left in between. This CDR3 has 14 residues. CDR3 nucleotides: TGTGCCAGTAGTCCTAGCCCCGTGGGGGATACGCAGTATTTT. It encodes CASSPSPVGDTQYF.

The chain is built from TRBV20-1 and TRBJ2-1; TRBD2 aligns across 9 bases. Germline loops: CDR1 DFQATT, CDR2 SNEGSKA (reference sequence). The CDR3 length is 15 residues. V trimming: 1 base; J trimming: 6 bases; junction bases outside the gene matches: 7. The DNA for the CDR3 is TGCAGTGCTAGAGGTAGAATAGCGGGAGCCAATGAGCAGTTCTTC. Its protein product is CSARGRIAGANEQFF.

This clonotype was recorded many times. The rearrangement uses TRBV7-2 and TRBJ2-7, with D tentatively TRBD1 (6 bases). Germline-derived CDR1 and CDR2 are SGHTA and FQGNSA. Trimming left V 5 bases short and J 7 bases short, with 15 bases between. The CDR3 is made up of 13 amino acids. The CDR3 DNA follows: TGTGCCAGCAGCCAACAGGGTGTAGGAGAGCAGTACTTC. Protein product: CASSQQGVGEQYF.

This chain uses TRBV5-1 with TRBJ1-5; D is possibly TRBD1 (6 bases). The CDR3 has 14 amino acids. Between the trimmed V and J ends, which lost 0 bases and 7 bases, there was a span of 11 bases. Per germline, CDR1 SGHRS and CDR2 YFSETQ. CDR3 in DNA: TGCGCCAGCAGCTTGGCACCAGGGGAGCAGCCCCAGCATTTT. Translated, it gives CASSLAPGEQPQHF.

The sample holds many counts of this clonotype. V usage is TRBV7-3 and J usage is TRBJ2-2; 7 bases are a match to TRBD2. With 1 base clipped from V and 0 bases from J, the junction kept 8 bases outside the gene matches. Germline V lookup: CDR1 SGHTA, CDR2 FQGTGA. The CDR3 is 18 residues long. The CDR3 DNA is TGTGCCAGCAGCTTAAGCCCTGGCGGGAGCGCGAACACCGGGGAGCTGTTTTTT. Encoded protein: CASSLSPGGSANTGELFF.

This sequence joins TRBV20-1 and TRBJ2-1; D is perhaps TRBD2 (6 bases). The ends were cut back, 6 bases at V and 12 bases at J, with 24 bases in the middle. CDR3 length: 14 amino acids. The germline V gene encodes CDR1 DFQATT and CDR2 SNEGSKA (reference sequence). The CDR3 sequence: CSAIRNSGAGGQFF. The CDR3 nucleotides read TGCAGTGCGATCAGAAATTCCGGGGCCGGGGGGCAGTTCTTC.

This clonotype was counted many times. The gene calls are TRBV9 and TRBJ2-3; 9 bases are shared with TRBD2. J lost 6 bases, V lost 3 bases, and 8 bases had no gene match. This CDR3 is 15 amino acids long. The germline V gene has CDR1 SGDLS and CDR2 YYNGEE. The CDR3, as DNA: TGTGCCAGCAGCGCCGTAGCGGGAGAGCGGGATACGCAGTATTTT. It specifies CASSAVAGERDTQYF. Using reference TRBV9 and TRBJ2-3 for the parts outside the CDR3, the full variable domain is DSGVTQTPKHLITATGQRVTLRCSPRSGDLSVYWYQQSLDQGLQFLIQYYNGEERAKGNILERFSAQQFPDLHSELNLSSLELGDSALYFCASSAVAGERDTQYFGPGTRLTVL.